This record covers a single T cell receptor (beta chain). No antigen is known for it. Within one base of it there is no much larger clone, and no base qualities were kept. The sequenced samples were obtained from patients with active juvenile idiopathic arthritis. Sorting was carried out immediately after cells were thawed, and dead cells were excluded with Live/Dead Fixable Near-IR Stain. This sample is drawn from a study of circulating and synovial CD4+ cells in juvenile arthritis (dated by TCRdb to about 2014). Describing the broader study: Within each patient, the TCRbeta CDR3 repertoires of synovial CD4 T cells, bulk blood CD4 T cells and circulating HLA-DR+ CD4 T cells were compared. The goal of repertoire sequencing was to confirm that a circulating synovial-like CD4 T cell subset was enriched in synovial clonotypes. General conclusions and limits of the study: Circulating pathogenic-like lymphocytes clustered together with synovial T cells, and compared with bulk blood, the circulating pathogenic-like lymphocytes shared a substantially higher fraction of CDR3 sequences with synovium. Synovial and circulating pathogenic-like lymphocyte repertoires were less diverse than bulk blood CD4 repertoires, with some CPL samples as oligoclonal as synovium. Overlap with synovium increased with sequencing depth, so measured shared-clonotype fractions likely underestimated the full repertoire overlap. Because T cell genome counts in CPL samples and bulk blood CD4 samples differed by at least an order of magnitude, sample-size effects were addressed. The difference between circulating pathogenic-like lymphocytes and bulk blood T cells was not detected by traditional Vbeta family usage analysis.

Libraries came from the immunoSEQ multiplex PCR assay. TCRbeta CDR3 sequencing was carried out by an external provider as a commercial service. The paper's processing steps were these. The analyses used productive nucleotide sequences together with amino acid sequences obtained by in silico translation. To equalise sample size, diversity was assessed as Renyi entropy across alpha values by taking the median of 200 repeated subsamples. For clustering, the distance between each pair of repertoires was computed as one minus the Chao-modified Jaccard index, which corrected for under-sampling. Frequency-weighted overlap with synovial clonotypes was calculated over 200 sample sizes with 200 draws without replacement at each size, and the overlap was reported at the size of the smaller sample. TCRdb stores this immuneACCESS table with in-frame sequences only. Part of the clones is absent; in the studies checked, under half of the shortfall reflects unresolved V genes, and no reason is known for the rest. For V, J and clone size, that table is used; D and trimming come from the DNA. This sample holds over 15,000 clones; about 90% were observed only once. Less than 0.95% of the sample belongs to the ten largest clones.

From the germline V gene, CDR1 is SGHDT and CDR2 is YYEEEE. V is pared back by 2 bases and J by 6 bases, with 6 bases lying between the germline termini. The CDR3 runs 11 residues from the cysteine to the phenylalanine. CDR3 DNA only is kept here, 33 bases in frame from base 1. Sequencing was carried out using CD4+ T cells from blood. This receptor was taken from a human donor with juvenile idiopathic arthritis. The chain employs TRBV5-6 and TRBJ2-7, and the D gene may be TRBD1, 5 bases matching. The CDR3 sequence is CASSFTGEQYF. The DNA sequence is given as TGTGCCAGCAGCTTCACAGGCGAGCAGTACTTC. When the CDR3 is completed using the reference TRBV5-6 and TRBJ2-7 genes on either side, the full variable domain is DAGVTQSPTHLIKTRGQQVTLRCSPKSGHDTVSWYQQALGQGPQFIFQYYEEEERQRGNFPDRFSGHQFPNYSSELNVNALLLGDSALYLCASSFTGEQYFGPGTRLTVT.